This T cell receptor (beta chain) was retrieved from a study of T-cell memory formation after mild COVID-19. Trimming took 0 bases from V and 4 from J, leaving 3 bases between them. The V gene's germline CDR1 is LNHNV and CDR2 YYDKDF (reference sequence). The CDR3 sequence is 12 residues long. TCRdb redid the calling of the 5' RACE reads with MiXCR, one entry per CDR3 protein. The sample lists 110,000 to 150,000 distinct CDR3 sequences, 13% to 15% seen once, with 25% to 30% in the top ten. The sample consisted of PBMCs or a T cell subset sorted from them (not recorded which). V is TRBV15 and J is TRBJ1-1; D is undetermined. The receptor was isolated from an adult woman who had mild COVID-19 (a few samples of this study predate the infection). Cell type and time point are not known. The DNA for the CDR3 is TGTGCCACCAGCAGAGATAGCACTGAAGCTTTCTTT. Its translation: CATSRDSTEAFF.